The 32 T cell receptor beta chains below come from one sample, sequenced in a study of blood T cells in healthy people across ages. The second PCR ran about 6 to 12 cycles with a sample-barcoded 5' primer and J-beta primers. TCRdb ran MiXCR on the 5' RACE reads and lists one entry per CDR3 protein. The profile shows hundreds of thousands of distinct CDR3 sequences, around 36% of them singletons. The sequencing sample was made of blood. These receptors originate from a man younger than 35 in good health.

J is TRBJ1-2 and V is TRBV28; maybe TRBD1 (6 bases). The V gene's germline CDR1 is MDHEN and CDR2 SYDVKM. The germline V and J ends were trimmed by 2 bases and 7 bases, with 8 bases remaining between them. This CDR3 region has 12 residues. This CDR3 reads CASSLEQGGYTF. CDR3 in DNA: TGTGCCAGCAGTTTAGAACAGGGTGGCTACACCTTC.

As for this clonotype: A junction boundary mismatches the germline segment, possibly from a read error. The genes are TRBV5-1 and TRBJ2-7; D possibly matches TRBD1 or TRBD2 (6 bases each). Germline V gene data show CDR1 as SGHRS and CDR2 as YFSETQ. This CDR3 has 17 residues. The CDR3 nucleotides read TGCGTCAGCAGCTTCGGGGGCTCCCCCACGGAGGCCTACGAGCAGTACTTC. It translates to CVSSFGGSPTEAYEQYF.

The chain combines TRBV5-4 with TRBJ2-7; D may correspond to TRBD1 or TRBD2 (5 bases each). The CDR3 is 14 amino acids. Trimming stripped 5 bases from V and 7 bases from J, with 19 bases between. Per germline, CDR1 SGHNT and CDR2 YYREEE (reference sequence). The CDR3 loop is CASSRNGAYNEQYF. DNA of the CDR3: TGTGCCAGCAGTCGTAACGGGGCCTACAATGAGCAGTACTTC.

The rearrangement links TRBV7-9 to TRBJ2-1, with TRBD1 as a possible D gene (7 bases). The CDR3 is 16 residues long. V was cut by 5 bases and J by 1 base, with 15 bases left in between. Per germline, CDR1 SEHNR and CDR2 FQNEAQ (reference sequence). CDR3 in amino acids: CASSGRRGTSYNEQFF. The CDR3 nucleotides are TGTGCCAGCAGCGGCCGCAGGGGGACTTCCTACAATGAGCAGTTCTTC.

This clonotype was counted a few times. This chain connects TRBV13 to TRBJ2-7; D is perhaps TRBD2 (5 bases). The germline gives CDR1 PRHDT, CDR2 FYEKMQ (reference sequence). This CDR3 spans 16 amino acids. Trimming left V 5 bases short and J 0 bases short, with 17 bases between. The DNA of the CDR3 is TGTGCCAGCAGCCCTACGGGCACCCGGGGCTCCTACGAGCAGTACTTC. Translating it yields CASSPTGTRGSYEQYF.

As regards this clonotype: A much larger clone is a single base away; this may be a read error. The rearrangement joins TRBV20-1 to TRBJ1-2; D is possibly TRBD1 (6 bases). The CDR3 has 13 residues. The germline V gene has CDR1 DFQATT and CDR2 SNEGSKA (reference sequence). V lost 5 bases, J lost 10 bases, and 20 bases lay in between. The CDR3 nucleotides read TGCAGTGCTCCAAAGACAGGTAGCTTTGACTACACCTTC. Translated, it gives CSAPKTGSFDYTF.

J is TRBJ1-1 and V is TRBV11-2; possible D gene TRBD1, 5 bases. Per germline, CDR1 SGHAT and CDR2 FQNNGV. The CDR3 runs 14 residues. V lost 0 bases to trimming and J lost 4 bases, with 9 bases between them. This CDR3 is CASSLDMGGTEAFF. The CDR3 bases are TGTGCCAGCAGCTTAGACATGGGGGGCACTGAAGCTTTCTTT.

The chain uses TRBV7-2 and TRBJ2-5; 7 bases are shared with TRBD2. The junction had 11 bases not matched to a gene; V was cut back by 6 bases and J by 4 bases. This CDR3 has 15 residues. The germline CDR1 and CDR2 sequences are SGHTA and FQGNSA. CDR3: CASRLLLARGETQYF. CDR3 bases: TGTGCCAGCAGACTCCTACTAGCGAGAGGAGAGACCCAGTACTTC.

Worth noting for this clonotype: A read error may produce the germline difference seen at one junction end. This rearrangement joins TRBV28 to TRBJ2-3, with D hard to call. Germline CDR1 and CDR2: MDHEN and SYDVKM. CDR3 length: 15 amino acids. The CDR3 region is CAGSLPTGYYSRPYF. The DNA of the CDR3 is TGTGCCGGCAGTTTGCCGACGGGCTACTACTCCCGACCGTATTTT.

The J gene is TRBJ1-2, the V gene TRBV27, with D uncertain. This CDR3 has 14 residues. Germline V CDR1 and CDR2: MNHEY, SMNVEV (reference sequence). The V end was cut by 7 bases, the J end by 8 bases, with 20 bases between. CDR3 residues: CASKERRVSGGYTF. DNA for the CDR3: TGTGCCAGCAAGGAGAGGCGAGTGTCGGGCGGCTACACCTTC.

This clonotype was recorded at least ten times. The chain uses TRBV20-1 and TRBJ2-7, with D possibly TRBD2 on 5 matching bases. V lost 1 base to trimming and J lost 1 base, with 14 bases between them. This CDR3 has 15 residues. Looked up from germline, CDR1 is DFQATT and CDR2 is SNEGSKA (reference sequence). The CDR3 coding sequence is TGCAGTGCTAGAGTAGGTAGCGACCAATCCTACGAGCAGTACTTC. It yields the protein CSARVGSDQSYEQYF.

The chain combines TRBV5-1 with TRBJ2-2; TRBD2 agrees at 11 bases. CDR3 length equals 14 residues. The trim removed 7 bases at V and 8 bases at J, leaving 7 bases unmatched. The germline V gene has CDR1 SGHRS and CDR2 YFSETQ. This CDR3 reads CASAGTSGLGELFF. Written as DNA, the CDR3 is TGCGCCAGCGCCGGGACTAGCGGACTGGGGGAGCTGTTTTTT.

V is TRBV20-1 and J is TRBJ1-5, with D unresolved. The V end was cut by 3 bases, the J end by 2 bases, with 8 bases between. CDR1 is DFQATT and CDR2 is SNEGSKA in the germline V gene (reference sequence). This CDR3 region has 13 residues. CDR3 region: CSASKGGNQPQHF. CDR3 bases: TGCAGTGCTAGCAAGGGAGGCAATCAGCCCCAGCATTTT.

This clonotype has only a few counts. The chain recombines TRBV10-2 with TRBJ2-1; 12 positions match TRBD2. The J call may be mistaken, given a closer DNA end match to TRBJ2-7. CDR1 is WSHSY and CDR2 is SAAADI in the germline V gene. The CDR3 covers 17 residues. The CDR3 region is CASRRGLAGVSYNEQYF. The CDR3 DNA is TGCGCCAGCAGACGGGGACTAGCGGGCGTGTCCTACAATGAGCAGTACTTC.

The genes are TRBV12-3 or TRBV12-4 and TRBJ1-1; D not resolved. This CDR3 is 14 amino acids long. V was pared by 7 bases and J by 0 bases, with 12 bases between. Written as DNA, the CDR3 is TGTGCCAGCACAAAACGCTACATGAACACTGAAGCTTTCTTT. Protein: CASTKRYMNTEAFF.

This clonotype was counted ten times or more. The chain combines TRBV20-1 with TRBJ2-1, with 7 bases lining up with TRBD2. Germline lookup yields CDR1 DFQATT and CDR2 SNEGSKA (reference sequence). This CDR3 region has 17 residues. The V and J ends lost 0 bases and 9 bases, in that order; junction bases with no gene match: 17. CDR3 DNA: TGCAGTGCTAGAGATCTCCCCGGGGGGACCCCAACCACTGAGCAGTTCTTC. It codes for CSARDLPGGTPTTEQFF.

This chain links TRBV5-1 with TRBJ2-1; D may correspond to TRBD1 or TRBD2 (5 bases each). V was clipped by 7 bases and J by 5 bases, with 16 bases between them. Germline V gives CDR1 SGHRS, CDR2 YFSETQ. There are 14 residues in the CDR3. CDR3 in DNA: TGCGCCAGCGCGACGGGACGGAAGGACAATGAGCAGTTCTTC. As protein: CASATGRKDNEQFF.

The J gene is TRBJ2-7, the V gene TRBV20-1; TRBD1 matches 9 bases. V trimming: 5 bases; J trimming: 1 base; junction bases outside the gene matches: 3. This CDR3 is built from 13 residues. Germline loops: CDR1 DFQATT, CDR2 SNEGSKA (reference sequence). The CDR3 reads CSALTGGSYEQYF. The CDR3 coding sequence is TGCAGTGCTCTGACAGGGGGATCCTACGAGCAGTACTTC.

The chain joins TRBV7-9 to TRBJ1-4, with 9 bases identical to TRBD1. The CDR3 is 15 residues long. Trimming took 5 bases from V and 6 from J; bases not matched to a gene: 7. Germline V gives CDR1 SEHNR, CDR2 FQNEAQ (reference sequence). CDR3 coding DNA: TGTGCCAGCAGCACATCGACAGGGGGGGATGAAAAACTGTTTTTT. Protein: CASSTSTGGDEKLFF.

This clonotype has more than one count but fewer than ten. CDR3 bases: TGTGCCAGCAGTTTGGGGGCCATACCTACCTACGAGCAGTACTTC. This sequence encodes CASSLGAIPTYEQYF. This rearrangement joins TRBV12-3 or TRBV12-4 to TRBJ2-7; possibly TRBD1 for D (6 bases). CDR3 length: 15 amino acids. V lost 3 bases and J lost 2, with 14 bases in between.

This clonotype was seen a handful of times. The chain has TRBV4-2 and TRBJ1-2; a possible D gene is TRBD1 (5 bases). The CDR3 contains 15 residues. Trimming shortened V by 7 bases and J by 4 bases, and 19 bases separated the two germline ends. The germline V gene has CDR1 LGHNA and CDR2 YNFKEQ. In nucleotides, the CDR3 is TGTGCCAGCAATTCTGGGGCATCGGGGTCCTATGGCTACACCTTC. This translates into CASNSGASGSYGYTF.

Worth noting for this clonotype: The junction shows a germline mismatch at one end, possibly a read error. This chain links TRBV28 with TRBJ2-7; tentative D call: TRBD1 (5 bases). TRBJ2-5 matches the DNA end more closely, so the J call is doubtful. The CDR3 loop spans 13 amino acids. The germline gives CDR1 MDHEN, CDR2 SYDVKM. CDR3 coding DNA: TGTGCCGGCAGTTTCCAGGGAATGGAGACCCAGTACTTC. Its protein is CAGSFQGMETQYF.

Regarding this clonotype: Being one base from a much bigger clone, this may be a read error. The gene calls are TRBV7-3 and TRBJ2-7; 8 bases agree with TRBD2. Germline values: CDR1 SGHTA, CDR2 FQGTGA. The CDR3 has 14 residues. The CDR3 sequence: CVSSLISTSGEQYF. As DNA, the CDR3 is TGTGTCAGCAGCTTAATCAGTACTAGCGGCGAGCAGTACTTC.

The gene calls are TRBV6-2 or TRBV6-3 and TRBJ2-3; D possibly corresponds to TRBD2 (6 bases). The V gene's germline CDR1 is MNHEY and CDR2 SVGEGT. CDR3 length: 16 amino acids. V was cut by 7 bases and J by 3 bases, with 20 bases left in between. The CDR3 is CASNLLVADHTDTQYF. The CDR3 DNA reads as TGTGCCAGCAATTTACTCGTAGCGGACCATACAGATACGCAGTATTTT.

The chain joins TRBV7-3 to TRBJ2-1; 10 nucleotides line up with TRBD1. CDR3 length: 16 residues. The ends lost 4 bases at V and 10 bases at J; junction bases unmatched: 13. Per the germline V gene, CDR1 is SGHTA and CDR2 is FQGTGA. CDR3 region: CASSSGPGQGTYEQFF. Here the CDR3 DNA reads TGTGCCAGCAGCTCTGGACCGGGACAGGGGACCTACGAGCAGTTCTTC. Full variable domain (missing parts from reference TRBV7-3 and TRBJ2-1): GAGVSQTPSNKVTEKGKYVELRCDPISGHTALYWYRQSLGQGPEFLIYFQGTGAADDSGLPNDRFFAVRPEGSVSTLKIQRTERGDSAVYLCASSSGPGQGTYEQFFGPGTRLTVL.

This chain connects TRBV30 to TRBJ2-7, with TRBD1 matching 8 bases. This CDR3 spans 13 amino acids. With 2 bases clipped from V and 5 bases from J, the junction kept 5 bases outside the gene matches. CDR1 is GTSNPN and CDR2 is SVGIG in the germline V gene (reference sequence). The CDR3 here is CAWSSTGVHEQYF. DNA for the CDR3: TGTGCCTGGAGTTCGACAGGGGTGCACGAGCAGTACTTC.

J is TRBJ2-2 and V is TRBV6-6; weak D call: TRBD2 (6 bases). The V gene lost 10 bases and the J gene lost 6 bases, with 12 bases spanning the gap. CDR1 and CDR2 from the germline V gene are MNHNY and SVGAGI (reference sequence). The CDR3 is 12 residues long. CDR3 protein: CANRGKAGELFF. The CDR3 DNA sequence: TGTGCCAATCGGGGGAAGGCCGGGGAGCTGTTTTTT.

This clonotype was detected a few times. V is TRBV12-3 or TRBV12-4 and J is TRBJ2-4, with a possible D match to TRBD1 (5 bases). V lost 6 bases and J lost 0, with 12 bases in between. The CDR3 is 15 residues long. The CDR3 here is CASRPVGVAKNIQYF. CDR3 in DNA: TGTGCCAGCAGACCCGTAGGGGTAGCCAAAAACATTCAGTACTTC.

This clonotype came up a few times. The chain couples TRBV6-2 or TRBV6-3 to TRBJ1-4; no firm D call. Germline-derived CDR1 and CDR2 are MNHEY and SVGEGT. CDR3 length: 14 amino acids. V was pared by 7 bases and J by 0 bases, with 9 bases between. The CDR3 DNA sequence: TGTGCCAGCAAAGCGTCTGCAACTAATGAAAAACTGTTTTTT. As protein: CASKASATNEKLFF.

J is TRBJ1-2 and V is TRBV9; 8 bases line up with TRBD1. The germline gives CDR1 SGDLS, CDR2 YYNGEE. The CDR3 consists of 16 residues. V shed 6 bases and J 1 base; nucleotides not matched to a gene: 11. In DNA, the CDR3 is TGTGCCAGCATCCCCTTAGACAGGGGCGGTAACTATGGCTACACCTTC. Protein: CASIPLDRGGNYGYTF. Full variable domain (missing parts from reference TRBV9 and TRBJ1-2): DSGVTQTPKHLITATGQRVTLRCSPRSGDLSVYWYQQSLDQGLQFLIQYYNGEERAKGNILERFSAQQFPDLHSELNLSSLELGDSALYFCASIPLDRGGNYGYTFGSGTRLTVV.

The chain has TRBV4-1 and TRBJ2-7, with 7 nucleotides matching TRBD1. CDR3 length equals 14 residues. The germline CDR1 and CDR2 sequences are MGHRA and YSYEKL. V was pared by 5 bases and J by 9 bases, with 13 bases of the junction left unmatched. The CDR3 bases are TGCGCCAGCAGCGGAGGAAGGGGGCAGGATGGGCAGTACTTC. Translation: CASSGGRGQDGQYF.

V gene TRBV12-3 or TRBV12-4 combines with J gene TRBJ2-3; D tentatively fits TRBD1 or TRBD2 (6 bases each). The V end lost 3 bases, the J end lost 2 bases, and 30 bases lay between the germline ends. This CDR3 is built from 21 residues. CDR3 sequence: CASSFLSEGGTPGEATDTQYF. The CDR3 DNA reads TGTGCCAGCAGTTTCCTTTCCGAGGGAGGTACACCAGGGGAAGCCACAGATACGCAGTATTTT.